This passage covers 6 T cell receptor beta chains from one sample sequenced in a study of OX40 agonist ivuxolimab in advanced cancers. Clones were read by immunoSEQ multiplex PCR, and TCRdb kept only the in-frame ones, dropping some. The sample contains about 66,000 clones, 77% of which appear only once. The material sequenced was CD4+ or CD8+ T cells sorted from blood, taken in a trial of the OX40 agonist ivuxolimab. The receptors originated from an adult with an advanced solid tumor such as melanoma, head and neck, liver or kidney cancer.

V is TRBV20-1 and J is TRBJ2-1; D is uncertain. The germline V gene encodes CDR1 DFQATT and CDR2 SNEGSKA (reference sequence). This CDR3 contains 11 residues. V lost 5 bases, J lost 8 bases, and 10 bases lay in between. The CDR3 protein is CSAGPSYEQFF. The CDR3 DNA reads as TGCAGTGCTGGTCCTTCATATGAGCAGTTCTTC.

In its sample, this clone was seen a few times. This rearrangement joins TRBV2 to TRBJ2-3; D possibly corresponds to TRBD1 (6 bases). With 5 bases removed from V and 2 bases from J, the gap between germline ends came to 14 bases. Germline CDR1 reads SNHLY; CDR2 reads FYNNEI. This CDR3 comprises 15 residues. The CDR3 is CASSKKTGPTDTQYF. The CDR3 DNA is TGTGCCAGCAGTAAAAAGACAGGACCCACAGATACGCAGTATTTT.

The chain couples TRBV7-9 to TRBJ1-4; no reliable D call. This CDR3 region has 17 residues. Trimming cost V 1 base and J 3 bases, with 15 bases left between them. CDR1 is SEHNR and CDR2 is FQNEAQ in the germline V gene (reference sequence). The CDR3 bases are TGTGCCAGCAGCTTAGTCCGGAATCGGAGACCTAATGAAAAACTGTTTTTT. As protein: CASSLVRNRRPNEKLFF.

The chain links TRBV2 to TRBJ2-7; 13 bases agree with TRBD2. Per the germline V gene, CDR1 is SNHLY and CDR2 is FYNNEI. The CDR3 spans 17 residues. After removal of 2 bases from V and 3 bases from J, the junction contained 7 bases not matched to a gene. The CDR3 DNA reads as TGTGCCAGCAGTGAATTGACTAGCGGGAGGTACCACTACGAGCAGTACTTC. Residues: CASSELTSGRYHYEQYF.

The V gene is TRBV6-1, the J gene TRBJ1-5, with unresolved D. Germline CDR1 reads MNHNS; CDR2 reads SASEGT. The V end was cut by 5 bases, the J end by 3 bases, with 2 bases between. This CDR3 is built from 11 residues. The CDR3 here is CASSNNQPQHF. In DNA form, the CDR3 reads TGTGCCAGCAGTAACAATCAGCCCCAGCATTTT.

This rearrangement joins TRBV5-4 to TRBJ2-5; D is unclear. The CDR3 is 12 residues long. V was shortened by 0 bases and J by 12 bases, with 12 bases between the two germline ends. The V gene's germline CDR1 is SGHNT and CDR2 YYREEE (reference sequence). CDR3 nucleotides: TGTGCCAGCAGCTTGGTGGGCTCCATCGAGTACTTC. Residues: CASSLVGSIEYF.